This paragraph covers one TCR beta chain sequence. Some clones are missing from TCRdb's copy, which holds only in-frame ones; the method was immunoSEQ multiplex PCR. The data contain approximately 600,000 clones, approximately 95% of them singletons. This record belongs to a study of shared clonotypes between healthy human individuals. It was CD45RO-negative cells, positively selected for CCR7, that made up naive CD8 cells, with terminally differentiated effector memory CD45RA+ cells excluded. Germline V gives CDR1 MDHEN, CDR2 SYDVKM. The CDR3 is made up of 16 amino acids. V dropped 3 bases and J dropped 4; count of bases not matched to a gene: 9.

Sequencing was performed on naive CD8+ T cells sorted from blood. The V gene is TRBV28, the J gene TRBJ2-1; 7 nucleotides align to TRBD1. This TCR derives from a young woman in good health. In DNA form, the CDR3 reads TGTGCCAGCAGTTTCACGTCAGGGGGTACGTACAATGAGCAGTTCTTC. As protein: CASSFTSGGTYNEQFF.